These T cell receptor beta chains were read from a single sample in a study of T cell responses to AZD1222 COVID-19 vaccine. Using immunoSEQ multiplex PCR, the repertoire was profiled, and TCRdb retains in-frame clones only, with some absent. Here the sample spans 95,000 to 150,000 clones, 88% being singletons. Sample: peripheral blood, taken on day 0 of AZD1222 vaccination. These receptors all stem from an adult in good health. Each CDR3 is given with its conserved first and last residue. Each record gives: D gene, CDR3 length, J gene, V gene, clone size, CDR3 DNA, CDR3 protein. The D gene is left open where the match is weak. Size is stated for part of the rows, as once, few or many counts, or as a class when the clone is expanded.

d_call: TRBD1; cdr3_length: 13; j_call: TRBJ1-2; v_call: TRBV28; clone_size: -; cdr3_nt: TGTGCCAGCAGTGGGACAGGTCTCCCTACCTCCAACTTC; cdr3_aa: CASSGTGLPTSNF
d_call: -; cdr3_length: 15; j_call: TRBJ1-1; v_call: TRBV6-5; clone_size: -; cdr3_nt: TGTGCCAGCAGTTACGGCCCTACACCGAACACTGAAGCTTTCTTT; cdr3_aa: CASSYGPTPNTEAFF
d_call: -; cdr3_length: 13; j_call: TRBJ2-3; v_call: TRBV19; clone_size: -; cdr3_nt: TGTGCCAGTCGTGGGCGTCCCACAGATACGCAGTATTTT; cdr3_aa: CASRGRPTDTQYF
d_call: -; cdr3_length: 13; j_call: TRBJ1-2; v_call: TRBV4-3; clone_size: -; cdr3_nt: TGCGCCAGCAGCCAAGATACCGGATATGGCTACACCTTC; cdr3_aa: CASSQDTGYGYTF
d_call: -; cdr3_length: 16; j_call: TRBJ1-2; v_call: TRBV4-2; clone_size: -; cdr3_nt: TGTGCCAGCAGCCAAGAATATGAGGGTCGAGACTATGGCTACACCTTC; cdr3_aa: CASSQEYEGRDYGYTF
d_call: -; cdr3_length: 15; j_call: TRBJ2-5; v_call: TRBV7-2; clone_size: -; cdr3_nt: TGTGCCAGCAGCTTAGCGGCAGGGACGCGCGAGACCCAGTACTTC; cdr3_aa: CASSLAAGTRETQYF
d_call: TRBD1; cdr3_length: 15; j_call: TRBJ2-1; v_call: TRBV5-1; clone_size: -; cdr3_nt: TGCGCCAGCAGCTCCGGGACAGGGACCCACAATGAGCAGTTCTTC; cdr3_aa: CASSSGTGTHNEQFF
d_call: TRBD1; cdr3_length: 14; j_call: TRBJ1-4; v_call: TRBV7-9; clone_size: -; cdr3_nt: TGTGCCAGCAGCCGGACAGGGCTAAATGAAAAACTGTTTTTT; cdr3_aa: CASSRTGLNEKLFF
d_call: TRBD1; cdr3_length: 15; j_call: TRBJ2-7; v_call: TRBV4-3; clone_size: -; cdr3_nt: TGCGCCAGCAGCCAAGAAGGGGGACAGGGTTACGAGCAGTACTTC; cdr3_aa: CASSQEGGQGYEQYF
d_call: TRBD2; cdr3_length: 12; j_call: TRBJ2-7; v_call: TRBV6-5; clone_size: -; cdr3_nt: TGTGCCAGCAGCCGGGGGGGCTACGAGCAGTACTTC; cdr3_aa: CASSRGGYEQYF
d_call: -; cdr3_length: 12; j_call: TRBJ2-1; v_call: TRBV6-6; clone_size: -; cdr3_nt: TGTGCCAGCAGCCGACCATACAATGAGCAGTTCTTC; cdr3_aa: CASSRPYNEQFF
d_call: -; cdr3_length: 13; j_call: TRBJ1-1; v_call: TRBV12-3/TRBV12-4; clone_size: -; cdr3_nt: TGTGCCACCGTGGCGAGGGCGCGCACTGAAGCTTTCTTT; cdr3_aa: CATVARARTEAFF
d_call: -; cdr3_length: 16; j_call: TRBJ1-4; v_call: TRBV7-6; clone_size: once; cdr3_nt: TGTGCCAGCAGCTTAGACAAGAGAGGCCGAAATGAAAAACTGTTTTTT; cdr3_aa: CASSLDKRGRNEKLFF
d_call: TRBD1; cdr3_length: 14; j_call: TRBJ2-7; v_call: TRBV5-4; clone_size: -; cdr3_nt: TGTGCCAGCAAAATACAGGGGAGCTCCTACGAGCAGTACTTC; cdr3_aa: CASKIQGSSYEQYF
d_call: -; cdr3_length: 14; j_call: TRBJ1-6; v_call: TRBV19; clone_size: -; cdr3_nt: TGTGCCAGTAGTATATCGGGGGTAGATTCACCCCTCCACTTT; cdr3_aa: CASSISGVDSPLHF
d_call: -; cdr3_length: 13; j_call: TRBJ1-4; v_call: TRBV9; clone_size: -; cdr3_nt: TGTGCCAGCAGCGCCCAAGACGAAGAAAAACTGTTTTTT; cdr3_aa: CASSAQDEEKLFF
d_call: -; cdr3_length: 14; j_call: TRBJ2-7; v_call: TRBV6-1; clone_size: -; cdr3_nt: TGTGCCAGCAGTGAAGCAATGGGGCAGAACGAGCAGTACTTC; cdr3_aa: CASSEAMGQNEQYF
d_call: -; cdr3_length: 13; j_call: TRBJ1-1; v_call: TRBV27; clone_size: -; cdr3_nt: TGTGCCAGCAGTTTAGCCAGGGGAACTGAAGCTTTCTTT; cdr3_aa: CASSLARGTEAFF
d_call: -; cdr3_length: 13; j_call: TRBJ1-1; v_call: TRBV18; clone_size: -; cdr3_nt: TGTGCCAGCTCATCAGACGGTAACACTGAAGCTTTCTTT; cdr3_aa: CASSSDGNTEAFF
d_call: -; cdr3_length: 18; j_call: TRBJ1-6; v_call: TRBV4-3; clone_size: once; cdr3_nt: TGCGCCAGCAGCCAAGATTTTAGGAGCAGGGGACTCAATTCACCCCTCCACTTT; cdr3_aa: CASSQDFRSRGLNSPLHF